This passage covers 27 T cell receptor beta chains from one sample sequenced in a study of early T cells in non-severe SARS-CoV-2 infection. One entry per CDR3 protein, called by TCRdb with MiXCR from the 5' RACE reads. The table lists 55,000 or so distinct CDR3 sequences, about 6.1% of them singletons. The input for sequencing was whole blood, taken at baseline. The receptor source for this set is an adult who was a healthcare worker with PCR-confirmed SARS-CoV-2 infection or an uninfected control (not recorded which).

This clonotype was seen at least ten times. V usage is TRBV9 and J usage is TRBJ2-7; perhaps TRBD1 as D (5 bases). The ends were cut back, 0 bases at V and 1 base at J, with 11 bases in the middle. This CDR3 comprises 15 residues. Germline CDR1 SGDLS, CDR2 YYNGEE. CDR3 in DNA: TGTGCCAGCAGCGTAGCTGGGGCTGATTCCTACGAGCAGTACTTC. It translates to CASSVAGADSYEQYF.

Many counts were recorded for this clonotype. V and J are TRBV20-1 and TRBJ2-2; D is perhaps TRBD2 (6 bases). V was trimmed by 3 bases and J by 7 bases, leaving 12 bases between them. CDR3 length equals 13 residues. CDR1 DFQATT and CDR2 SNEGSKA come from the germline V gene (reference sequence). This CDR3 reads CSAREGSGGELFF. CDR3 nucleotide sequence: TGCAGTGCTAGGGAGGGGAGCGGCGGGGAGCTGTTTTTT.

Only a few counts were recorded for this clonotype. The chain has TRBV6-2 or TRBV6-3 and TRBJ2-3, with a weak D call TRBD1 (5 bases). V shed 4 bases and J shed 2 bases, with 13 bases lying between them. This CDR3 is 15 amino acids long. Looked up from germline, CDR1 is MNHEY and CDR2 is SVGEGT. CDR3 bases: TGTGCCAGCAGTTCGGACACAACAGACACAGATACGCAGTATTTT. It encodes CASSSDTTDTDTQYF.

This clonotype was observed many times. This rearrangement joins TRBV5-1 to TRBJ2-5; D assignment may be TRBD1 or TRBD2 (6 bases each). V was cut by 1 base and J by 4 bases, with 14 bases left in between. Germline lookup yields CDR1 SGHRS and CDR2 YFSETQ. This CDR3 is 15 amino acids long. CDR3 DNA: TGCGCCAGCAGCTTGTATGGGGGGCGAGGAGAGACCCAGTACTTC. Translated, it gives CASSLYGGRGETQYF. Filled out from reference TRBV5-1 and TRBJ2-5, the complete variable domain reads KAGVTQTPRYLIKTRGQQVTLSCSPISGHRSVSWYQQTPGQGLQFLFEYFSETQRNKGNFPGRFSGRQFSNSRSEMNVSTLELGDSALYLCASSLYGGRGETQYFGPGTRLLVL.

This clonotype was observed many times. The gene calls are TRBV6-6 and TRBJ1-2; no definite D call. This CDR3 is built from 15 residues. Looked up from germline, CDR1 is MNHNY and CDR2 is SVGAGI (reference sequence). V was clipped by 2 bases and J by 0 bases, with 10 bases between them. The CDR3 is CASSYTVGANYGYTF. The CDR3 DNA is TGTGCCAGCAGTTACACAGTCGGGGCTAACTATGGCTACACCTTC.

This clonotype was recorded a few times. The CDR3 DNA is TGTGCCAGCAGTTCTCCTCAAACTAGCGAGAGCTCCTACGAGCAGTACTTC. Its protein product is CASSSPQTSESSYEQYF. The J gene is TRBJ2-7, the V gene TRBV28, with 7 nucleotides matching TRBD2. The CDR3 is 17 residues long. V gave up 4 bases and J gave up 0 bases; unmatched junction bases: 12. The V gene's germline CDR1 is MDHEN and CDR2 SYDVKM.

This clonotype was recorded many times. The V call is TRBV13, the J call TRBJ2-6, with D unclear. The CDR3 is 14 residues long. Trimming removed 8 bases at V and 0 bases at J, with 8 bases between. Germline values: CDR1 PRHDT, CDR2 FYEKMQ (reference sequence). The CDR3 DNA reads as TGTGCCAGCGGATCGGTCTCTGGGGCCAACGTCCTGACTTTC. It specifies CASGSVSGANVLTF.

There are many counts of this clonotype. CDR3 coding DNA: TGTGCCAGCAGCTTGGTTAGCAGGGTTGCAGGAAACACCATATATTTT. It specifies CASSLVSRVAGNTIYF. The chain has TRBV5-6 and TRBJ1-3; D may be TRBD1 (5 bases). Germline V gene data show CDR1 as SGHDT and CDR2 as YYEEEE. The CDR3 has 16 amino acids. Trimming took 0 bases from V and 4 from J, leaving 14 bases between them. The full variable domain, rest sourced from reference TRBV5-6 and TRBJ1-3, is DAGVTQSPTHLIKTRGQQVTLRCSPKSGHDTVSWYQQALGQGPQFIFQYYEEEERQRGNFPDRFSGHQFPNYSSELNVNALLLGDSALYLCASSLVSRVAGNTIYFGEGSWLTVV.

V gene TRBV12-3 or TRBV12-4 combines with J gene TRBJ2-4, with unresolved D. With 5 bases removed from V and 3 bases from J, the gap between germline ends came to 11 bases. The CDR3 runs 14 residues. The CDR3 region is CASSLTRCKNIQYF. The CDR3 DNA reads TGTGCCAGCAGTCTGACACGTTGCAAAAACATTCAGTACTTC.

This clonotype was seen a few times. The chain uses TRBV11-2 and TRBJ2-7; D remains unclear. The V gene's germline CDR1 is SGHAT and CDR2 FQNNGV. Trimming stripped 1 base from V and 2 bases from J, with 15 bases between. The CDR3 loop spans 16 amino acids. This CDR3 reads CASSLAVGFSTYEQYF. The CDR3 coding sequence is TGTGCCAGCAGCTTAGCTGTCGGCTTTTCGACCTACGAGCAGTACTTC.

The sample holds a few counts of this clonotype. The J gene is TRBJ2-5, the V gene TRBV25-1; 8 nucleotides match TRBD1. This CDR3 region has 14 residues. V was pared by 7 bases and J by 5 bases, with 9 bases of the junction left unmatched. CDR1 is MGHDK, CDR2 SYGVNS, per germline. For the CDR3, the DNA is TGTGCCAGCAACAGCAGGGGGCAGAGGGAGACCCAGTACTTC. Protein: CASNSRGQRETQYF.

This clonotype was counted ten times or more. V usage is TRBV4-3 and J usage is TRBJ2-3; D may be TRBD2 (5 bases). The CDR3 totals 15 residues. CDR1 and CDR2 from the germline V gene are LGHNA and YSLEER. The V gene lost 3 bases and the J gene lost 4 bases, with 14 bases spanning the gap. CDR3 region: CASSHTSRASDTQYF. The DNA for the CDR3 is TGCGCCAGCAGCCATACTTCGAGGGCGTCAGATACGCAGTATTTT.

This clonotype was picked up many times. CDR3 coding DNA: TGCAGTGCCTCTGACAGGGGGAACGAGCAGTACTTC. Encoded protein: CSASDRGNEQYF. The chain carries TRBV20-1 and TRBJ2-7; TRBD1 matches at 9 bases. Germline V CDR1 and CDR2: DFQATT, SNEGSKA (reference sequence). This CDR3 has 12 residues. V lost 6 bases and J lost 5; bases outside the gene matches: 5.

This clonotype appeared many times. The CDR3 bases are TGTGCCAGCAGCACTCAGGGGGCCCGGAATTCACCCCTCCACTTT. This sequence encodes CASSTQGARNSPLHF. The chain employs TRBV7-9 and TRBJ1-6; 8 bases map to TRBD1. V lost 5 bases and J lost 7; bases outside the gene matches: 7. This CDR3 spans 15 amino acids. Germline assignment: CDR1 SEHNR and CDR2 FQNEAQ (reference sequence).

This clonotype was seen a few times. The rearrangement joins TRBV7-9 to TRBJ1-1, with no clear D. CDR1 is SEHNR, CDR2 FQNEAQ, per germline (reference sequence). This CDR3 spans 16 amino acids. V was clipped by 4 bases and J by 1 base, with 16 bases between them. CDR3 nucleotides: TGTGCCAGCAGCTCAATAAAACCCCCGGGGAACACTGAAGCTTTCTTT. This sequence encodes CASSSIKPPGNTEAFF.

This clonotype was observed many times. For the CDR3, the DNA is TGTGCCAGCAGTTACACCGGGACTAGCGGGGAGGCGCAGTATTTT. It yields the protein CASSYTGTSGEAQYF. The rearrangement links TRBV6-2 or TRBV6-3 to TRBJ2-3, with 13 positions matching TRBD2. The trim removed 2 bases at V and 10 bases at J, leaving 6 bases unmatched. CDR1 is MNHEY and CDR2 is SVGEGT in the germline V gene. This CDR3 contains 15 residues.

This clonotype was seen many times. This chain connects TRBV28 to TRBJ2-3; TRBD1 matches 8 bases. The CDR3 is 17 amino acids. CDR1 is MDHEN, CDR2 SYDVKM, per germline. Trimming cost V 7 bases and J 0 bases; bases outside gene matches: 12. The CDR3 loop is CASTTGGTIPSTDTQYF. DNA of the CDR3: TGTGCCAGCACCACAGGGGGAACGATCCCTAGCACAGATACGCAGTATTTT.

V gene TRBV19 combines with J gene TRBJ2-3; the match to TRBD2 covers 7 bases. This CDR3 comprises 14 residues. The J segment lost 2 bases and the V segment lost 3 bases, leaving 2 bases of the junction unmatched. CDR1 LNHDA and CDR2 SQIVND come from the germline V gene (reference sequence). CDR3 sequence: CASSIGRPTDTQYF. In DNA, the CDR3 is TGTGCCAGTAGTATCGGGAGGCCCACAGATACGCAGTATTTT. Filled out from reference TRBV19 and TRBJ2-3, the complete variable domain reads DGGITQSPKYLFRKEGQNVTLSCEQNLNHDAMYWYRQDPGQGLRLIYYSQIVNDFQKGDIAEGYSVSREKKESFPLTVTSAQKNPTAFYLCASSIGRPTDTQYFGPGTRLTVL.

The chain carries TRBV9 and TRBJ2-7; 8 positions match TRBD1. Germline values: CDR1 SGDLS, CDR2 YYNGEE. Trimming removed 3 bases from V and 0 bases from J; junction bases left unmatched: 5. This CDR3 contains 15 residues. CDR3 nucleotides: TGTGCCAGCAGCGAGGGACAGGCTAGCTCCTACGAGCAGTACTTC. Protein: CASSEGQASSYEQYF.

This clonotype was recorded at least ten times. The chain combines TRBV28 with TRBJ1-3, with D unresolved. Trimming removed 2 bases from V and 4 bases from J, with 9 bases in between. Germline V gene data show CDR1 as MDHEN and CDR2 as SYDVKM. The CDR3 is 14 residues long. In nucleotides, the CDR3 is TGTGCCAGCAGTTTAAGGACGATCGGAAACACCATATATTTT. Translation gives CASSLRTIGNTIYF. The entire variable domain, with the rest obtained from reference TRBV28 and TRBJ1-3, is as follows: DVKVTQSSRYLVKRTGEKVFLECVQDMDHENMFWYRQDPGLGLRLIYFSYDVKMKEKGDIPEGYSVSREKKERFSLILESASTNQTSMYLCASSLRTIGNTIYFGEGSWLTVV.

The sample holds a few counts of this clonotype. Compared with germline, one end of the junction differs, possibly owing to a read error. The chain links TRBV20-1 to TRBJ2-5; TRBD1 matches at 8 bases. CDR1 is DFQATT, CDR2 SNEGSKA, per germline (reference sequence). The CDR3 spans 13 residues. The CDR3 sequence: CSARDRGAETQYF. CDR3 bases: TGCAGTGCCAGAGACAGGGGCGCTGAGACCCAGTACTTC.

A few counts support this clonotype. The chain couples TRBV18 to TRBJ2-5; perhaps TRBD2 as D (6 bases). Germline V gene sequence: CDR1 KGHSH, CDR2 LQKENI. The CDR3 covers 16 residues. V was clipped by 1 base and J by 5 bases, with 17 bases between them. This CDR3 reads CASSPLGGGGSETQYF. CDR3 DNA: TGTGCCAGCTCACCACTCGGGGGTGGAGGTTCGGAGACCCAGTACTTC.

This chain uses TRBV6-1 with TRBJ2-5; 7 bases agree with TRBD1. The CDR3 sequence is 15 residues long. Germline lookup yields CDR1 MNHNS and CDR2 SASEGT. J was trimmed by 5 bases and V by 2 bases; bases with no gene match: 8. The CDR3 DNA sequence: TGTGCCAGCAGTGAAACGGCAGGGGGAGATGAGACCCAGTACTTC. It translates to CASSETAGGDETQYF.

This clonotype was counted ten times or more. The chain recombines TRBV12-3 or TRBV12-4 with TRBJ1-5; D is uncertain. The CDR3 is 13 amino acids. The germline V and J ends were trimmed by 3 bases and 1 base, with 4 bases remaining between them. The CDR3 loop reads CASSFGSNQPQHF. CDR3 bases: TGTGCCAGCAGTTTCGGGAGCAATCAGCCCCAGCATTTT.

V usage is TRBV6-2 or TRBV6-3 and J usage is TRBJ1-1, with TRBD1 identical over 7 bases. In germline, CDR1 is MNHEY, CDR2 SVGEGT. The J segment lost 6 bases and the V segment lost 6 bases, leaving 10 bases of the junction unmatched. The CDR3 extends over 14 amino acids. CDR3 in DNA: TGTGCCAGCAGGAGAACAGGGGACGGGGCTGAAGCTTTCTTT. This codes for CASRRTGDGAEAFF.

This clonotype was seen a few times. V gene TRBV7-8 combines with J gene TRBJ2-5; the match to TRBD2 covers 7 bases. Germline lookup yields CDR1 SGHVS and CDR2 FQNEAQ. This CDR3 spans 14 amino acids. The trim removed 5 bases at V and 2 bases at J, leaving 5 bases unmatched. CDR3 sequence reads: CASSILADQETQYF. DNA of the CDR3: TGTGCCAGCAGCATTCTAGCGGATCAAGAGACCCAGTACTTC.

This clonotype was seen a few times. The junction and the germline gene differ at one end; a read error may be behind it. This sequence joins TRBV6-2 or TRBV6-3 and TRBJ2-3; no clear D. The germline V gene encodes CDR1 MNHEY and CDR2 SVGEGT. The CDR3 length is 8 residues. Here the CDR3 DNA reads TGTGCCAGCAGTTACCCAGGATTT. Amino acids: CASSYPGF.